One and the same sample provided the 26 T cell receptor beta chains below, sequenced in a study of technical replicates of blood from a handful of donors. The method was immunoSEQ multiplex PCR; TCRdb's version includes in-frame clones alone and lacks a portion of them. Of tens of thousands of clones in the sample, around 94% were seen once. Material for sequencing was T cells isolated from PBMCs. These receptors were taken from a human donor in good health.

This chain connects TRBV5-8 to TRBJ2-5, with TRBD1 matching 7 bases. Trimming removed 4 bases from V and 1 base from J; junction bases left unmatched: 7. This CDR3 is built from 15 residues. CDR1 is SGHTS, CDR2 YDEGEE, per germline. The CDR3 DNA reads TGTGCCAGCAGCCGGAATGACAGGGCCCAAGAGACCCAGTACTTC. It codes for CASSRNDRAQETQYF.

The chain carries TRBV27 and TRBJ1-2, with D possibly TRBD1 on 6 matching bases. The CDR3 is made up of 16 amino acids. The germline CDR1 and CDR2 sequences are MNHEY and SMNVEV (reference sequence). Trimming left V 2 bases short and J 4 bases short, with 17 bases between. In nucleotides, the CDR3 is TGTGCCAGCAGTTTAGCCCGGACGGGGGGCTCCTATGGCTACACCTTC. It encodes CASSLARTGGSYGYTF.

This clone has a single count. The chain combines TRBV28 with TRBJ2-3, with 8 bases fitting TRBD2. The CDR3 consists of 14 residues. The germline gives CDR1 MDHEN, CDR2 SYDVKM. V was clipped by 4 bases and J by 6 bases; unmatched bases: 6. CDR3 sequence: CASSSAGEADTQYF. CDR3 in DNA: TGTGCCAGCAGTTCAGCGGGAGAGGCGGATACGCAGTATTTT.

The V gene is TRBV6-5, the J gene TRBJ1-2; D remains unclear. The CDR3 extends over 13 amino acids. Per the germline V gene, CDR1 is MNHEY and CDR2 is SVGAGI. V was clipped by 0 bases and J by 8 bases, with 10 bases between them. The CDR3 DNA sequence: TGTGCCAGCAGTTACTCCGAGGGTACCGGCTACACCTTC. Protein: CASSYSEGTGYTF.

The chain couples TRBV30 to TRBJ2-3; D might be TRBD2 (6 bases). The CDR3 loop spans 14 amino acids. The germline gives CDR1 GTSNPN, CDR2 SVGIG (reference sequence). The ends were cut back, 4 bases at V and 1 base at J, with 12 bases in the middle. The CDR3 is CAWTPGLGTDTQYF. CDR3 sequence (DNA): TGTGCCTGGACCCCGGGACTTGGCACAGATACGCAGTATTTT.

The genes are TRBV30 and TRBJ1-4, with D possibly matching TRBD1 (5 bases). The CDR3 consists of 16 residues. Germline loops: CDR1 GTSNPN, CDR2 SVGIG (reference sequence). Trimming took off 1 base at V and 8 bases at J, with 20 bases between the two ends. CDR3 sequence reads: CAWSDIPGPRQEKLFF. The CDR3 DNA reads TGTGCCTGGAGTGACATACCGGGCCCCCGACAGGAAAAACTGTTTTTT. Full variable domain (remainder filled in from reference TRBV30 and TRBJ1-4): SQTIHQWPATLVQPVGSPLSLECTVEGTSNPNLYWYRQAAGRGLQLLFYSVGIGQISSEVPQNLSASRPQDRQFILSSKKLLLSDSGFYLCAWSDIPGPRQEKLFFGSGTQLSVL.

This chain joins TRBV13 and TRBJ1-5; D gene ambiguous. V shed 2 bases and J shed 4 bases, with 6 bases lying between them. There are 13 residues in the CDR3. Germline CDR1 PRHDT, CDR2 FYEKMQ (reference sequence). The CDR3 loop reads CASSLQVNQPQHF. CDR3 DNA: TGTGCCAGCAGCTTACAGGTTAATCAGCCCCAGCATTTT.

This sequence joins TRBV5-4 and TRBJ2-2; possible D gene TRBD2, 6 bases. The CDR3 covers 15 residues. The V end was cut by 1 base, the J end by 1 base, with 8 bases between. Germline CDR1 is SGHNT and CDR2 is YYREEE (reference sequence). CDR3 nucleotides: TGTGCCAGCAGCTTGAGAGCGGGGAACACCGGGGAGCTGTTTTTT. Its protein product is CASSLRAGNTGELFF.

V usage is TRBV19 and J usage is TRBJ2-1; 10 bases line up with TRBD2. Germline CDR1 is LNHDA and CDR2 is SQIVND (reference sequence). The CDR3 is 16 amino acids. Germline trimming cut 4 bases from V and 4 bases from J; bases unmatched to any gene: 7. The CDR3 is CASSKREGPQYNEQFF. In DNA, the CDR3 is TGTGCCAGTAGTAAGCGGGAGGGCCCTCAGTACAATGAGCAGTTCTTC.

Only one count was recorded for this clone. The chain has TRBV7-9 and TRBJ2-7; tentatively, D is TRBD1 (5 bases). The CDR3 loop spans 12 amino acids. V lost 5 bases and J lost 5, with 10 bases in between. Germline CDR1 and CDR2: SEHNR and FQNEAQ (reference sequence). CDR3 coding DNA: TGTGCCAGCAGCCCCCTGACAGACGAGCAGTACTTC. Translating gives CASSPLTDEQYF.

This sequence joins TRBV9 and TRBJ2-1; D might be TRBD2 (5 bases). Germline lookup yields CDR1 SGDLS and CDR2 YYNGEE. The CDR3 has 16 residues. V lost 3 bases, J lost 0 bases, and 13 bases lay in between. CDR3 nucleotides: TGTGCCAGCAGCGCAAGTCCGGGGAGCTCCTACAATGAGCAGTTCTTC. It codes for CASSASPGSSYNEQFF. Full variable domain (rest looked up from reference TRBV9 and TRBJ2-1): DSGVTQTPKHLITATGQRVTLRCSPRSGDLSVYWYQQSLDQGLQFLIQYYNGEERAKGNILERFSAQQFPDLHSELNLSSLELGDSALYFCASSASPGSSYNEQFFGPGTRLTVL.

The chain has TRBV13 and TRBJ2-1; 7 bases match TRBD2. The CDR3 has 15 amino acids. The ends lost 3 bases at V and 6 bases at J; junction bases unmatched: 8. The germline V gene has CDR1 PRHDT and CDR2 FYEKMQ (reference sequence). The CDR3 DNA reads TGTGCCAGCAGCTTTAGGCTAGCGGATCCCAATGAGCAGTTCTTC. Translation gives CASSFRLADPNEQFF.

The V and J genes are TRBV6-1 and TRBJ2-4, with D maybe TRBD1 (5 bases). Between the trimmed V and J ends, which lost 8 bases and 9 bases, there was a span of 14 bases. The germline gives CDR1 MNHNS, CDR2 SASEGT. There are 12 residues in the CDR3. The CDR3 DNA is TGTGCCAGCTCAAGGGGATGGGGCATTCAGTACTTC. It translates to CASSRGWGIQYF.

The rearrangement joins TRBV5-6 to TRBJ2-5; weak D call: TRBD2 (6 bases). CDR1 is SGHDT, CDR2 YYEEEE, per germline. The CDR3 is made up of 13 amino acids. Trimming cost V 4 bases and J 6 bases, with 13 bases left between them. The CDR3 DNA sequence: TGTGCCAGCAGCCCGACTAGTATCCAGACCCAGTACTTC. Translating it yields CASSPTSIQTQYF.

This rearrangement joins TRBV7-8 to TRBJ1-4, with a tentative D call TRBD1 (6 bases). Trimming took 6 bases from V and 0 from J, leaving 17 bases between them. The CDR3 extends over 17 amino acids. CDR1 is SGHVS and CDR2 is FQNEAQ in the germline V gene. CDR3 sequence reads: CASSTGQQLATNEKLFF. In DNA, the CDR3 is TGTGCCAGCAGTACCGGACAGCAACTTGCAACTAATGAAAAACTGTTTTTT.

This clone was counted once. V and J are TRBV7-9 and TRBJ2-4, with TRBD2 matching 8 bases. Germline lookup yields CDR1 SEHNR and CDR2 FQNEAQ (reference sequence). V was clipped by 0 bases and J by 8 bases; unmatched bases: 18. The CDR3 totals 19 residues. Here the CDR3 reads CASSLAQGLGGVGEDIQYF. The CDR3 region has the DNA TGTGCCAGCAGCTTAGCGCAGGGACTAGGGGGAGTGGGAGAGGACATTCAGTACTTC.

This chain uses TRBV30 with TRBJ2-5; D is uncertain. From germline, CDR1 is GTSNPN and CDR2 SVGIG (reference sequence). The CDR3 totals 14 residues. V was cut by 4 bases and J by 4 bases, with 16 bases left in between. CDR3 coding DNA: TGTGCCTGGACAGCATCCCCAACGGGAGAGACCCAGTACTTC. As protein: CAWTASPTGETQYF.

This chain uses TRBV14 with TRBJ2-7; no clear D gene. V lost 2 bases and J 1 base, leaving 12 bases between the germline ends. The germline V gene has CDR1 SGHDN and CDR2 FVKESK. The CDR3 extends over 15 amino acids. CDR3 sequence reads: CASSQHLLGSYEQYF. CDR3 nucleotide sequence: TGTGCCAGCAGCCAACACTTACTCGGGTCCTACGAGCAGTACTTC. The variable domain in full, with the rest retrieved from reference TRBV14 and TRBJ2-7, is EAGVTQFPSHSVIEKGQTVTLRCDPISGHDNLYWYRRVMGKEIKFLLHFVKESKQDESGMPNNRFLAERTGGTYSTLKVQPAELEDSGVYFCASSQHLLGSYEQYFGPGTRLTVT.

The chain is built from TRBV5-4 and TRBJ2-2, with a possible D match to TRBD1 (6 bases). This CDR3 region has 13 residues. Germline loops: CDR1 SGHNT, CDR2 YYREEE (reference sequence). V lost 4 bases, J lost 4 bases, and 8 bases lay in between. CDR3 nucleotide sequence: TGTGCCAGCAGCCCAGGGGTCACCGGGGAGCTGTTTTTT. It translates to CASSPGVTGELFF.

The chain couples TRBV29-1 to TRBJ2-1; 7 nucleotides line up with TRBD1. From germline, CDR1 is SQVTM and CDR2 ANQGSEA. CDR3 length: 14 residues. Losses at the gene ends were 6 bases for V and 2 bases for J; bases not matched to a gene: 7. The CDR3 bases are TGCAGCGTCTTGAGACAGGGCCCCTACAATGAGCAGTTCTTC. It specifies CSVLRQGPYNEQFF.

This sequence joins TRBV28 and TRBJ1-1; TRBD1 aligns across 7 bases. Germline trimming cut 2 bases from V and 1 base from J; bases unmatched to any gene: 4. Germline V lookup: CDR1 MDHEN, CDR2 SYDVKM. CDR3 length: 15 amino acids. CDR3 protein: CASSLLRGRNTEAFF. As DNA, the CDR3 is TGTGCCAGCAGTTTACTCAGGGGGAGGAACACTGAAGCTTTCTTT.

The V and J genes are TRBV7-8 and TRBJ1-2, with TRBD1 as a possible D gene (5 bases). Looked up from germline, CDR1 is SGHVS and CDR2 is FQNEAQ. This CDR3 spans 15 amino acids. V was clipped by 6 bases and J by 3 bases, with 17 bases between them. The CDR3 DNA follows: TGTGCCAGCAGTTCAATACGGGGGATTGACTATGGCTACACCTTC. Protein: CASSSIRGIDYGYTF.

The chain joins TRBV25-1 to TRBJ1-1; D unresolved. Germline-derived CDR1 and CDR2 are MGHDK and SYGVNS. V gave up 6 bases and J gave up 7 bases, with 9 bases separating them. The CDR3 totals 11 residues. CDR3 nucleotides: TGTGCCAGCAGAGAGTATTTTGAAGCTTTCTTT. Protein sequence: CASREYFEAFF.

The genes are TRBV5-6 and TRBJ1-2; D unclear. V was clipped by 1 base and J by 5 bases, with 12 bases between them. The CDR3 extends over 14 amino acids. CDR1 is SGHDT, CDR2 YYEEEE, per germline. The chain's CDR3 is CASSLPGGPYGYTF. DNA of the CDR3: TGTGCCAGCAGCTTGCCGGGAGGACCTTATGGCTACACCTTC.

This clone was counted once. The chain employs TRBV7-9 and TRBJ2-7; D may be TRBD2 (5 bases). Germline V CDR1 and CDR2: SEHNR, FQNEAQ (reference sequence). V lost 1 base, J lost 2 bases, and 6 bases lay in between. This CDR3 spans 13 amino acids. CDR3: CASSLVGAYEQYF. Written as DNA, the CDR3 is TGTGCCAGCAGCTTAGTCGGGGCCTACGAGCAGTACTTC.

The chain is built from TRBV5-6 and TRBJ2-2, with TRBD2 matching over 8 bases. The CDR3 has 16 residues. Trimming cost V 2 bases and J 3 bases; bases outside gene matches: 6. The germline CDR1 and CDR2 sequences are SGHDT and YYEEEE. The CDR3 loop reads CASSFRASGYTGELFF. The CDR3 DNA follows: TGTGCCAGCAGCTTTCGGGCTAGCGGGTACACCGGGGAGCTGTTTTTT.